Each of the 15 T cell receptor beta chains below was sequenced from the same sample in a study of beta chain features in type 1 diabetes. Every isolated RNA sample was fully reverse transcribed, so sequencing captured expressed TCRB transcripts. Measured with immunoSEQ multiplex PCR; TCRdb has only the in-frame clones, and not every one. The repertoire holds roughly 250,000 clones, about 70% seen once, with around 0.05% in the top ten. Sequencing used naive CD4+ T cells from blood. Source of these receptors: a man under 40 in good health.

This clone was detected only once. The V call is TRBV25-1, the J call TRBJ2-7, with a tentative D call TRBD1 (5 bases). V shed 5 bases and J shed 6 bases, with 17 bases lying between them. The length of the CDR3 is 14 residues. The V gene's germline CDR1 is MGHDK and CDR2 SYGVNS. CDR3 DNA: TGTGCCAGCAGTCACCCGGTCCTTAGGGGCGAGCAGTACTTC. This codes for CASSHPVLRGEQYF.

The V call is TRBV29-1, the J call TRBJ2-5; D is undetermined. Trimming cost V 3 bases and J 5 bases, with 10 bases left between them. The V gene's germline CDR1 is SQVTM and CDR2 ANQGSEA. The CDR3 runs to 12 residues. The CDR3 coding sequence is TGCAGCGTTGATGGTCCCTCGGAGACCCAGTACTTC. Translated, it gives CSVDGPSETQYF.

A few counts support this clone. V gene TRBV30 combines with J gene TRBJ2-7; perhaps TRBD2 as D (6 bases). CDR3 size: 14 residues. Germline V CDR1 and CDR2: GTSNPN, SVGIG (reference sequence). V was trimmed by 1 base and J by 4 bases, leaving 14 bases between them. The DNA of the CDR3 is TGTGCCTGGAGTGAATCAGCGGGCCGTTACGAGCAGTACTTC. Protein product: CAWSESAGRYEQYF.

The rearrangement links TRBV11-2 to TRBJ2-5; no definite D call. The CDR3 has 12 amino acids. CDR1 SGHAT and CDR2 FQNNGV come from the germline V gene. The ends were cut back, 7 bases at V and 5 bases at J, with 11 bases in the middle. The CDR3 loop is CASKGAGETQYF. CDR3 bases: TGTGCCAGCAAAGGTGCAGGCGAGACCCAGTACTTC.

The rearrangement links TRBV7-2 to TRBJ2-1; D unresolved. CDR3 length: 13 residues. Trimming took 1 base from V and 9 from J, leaving 10 bases between them. CDR1 and CDR2 (germline): SGHTA, FQGNSA. The DNA for the CDR3 is TGTGCCAGCAGCTTAGATGGGTTAGGTGAGCAGTTCTTC. Its translation is CASSLDGLGEQFF.

This clone was counted a few times. The chain employs TRBV9 and TRBJ2-1; 7 nucleotides agree with TRBD1. The CDR3 contains 15 residues. V dropped 3 bases and J dropped 5; count of bases not matched to a gene: 8. The germline gives CDR1 SGDLS, CDR2 YYNGEE. CDR3 nucleotides: TGTGCCAGCAGCGCATCCGGGACAGAAAACAATGAGCAGTTCTTC. Its translation: CASSASGTENNEQFF.

This sequence joins TRBV10-3 and TRBJ1-6; D not resolved. Trimming removed 10 bases at V and 7 bases at J, with 14 bases between. The germline gives CDR1 ENHRY, CDR2 SYGVKD. The CDR3 loop spans 13 amino acids. CDR3 amino acids: CATRREVNSPLHF. The DNA for the CDR3 is TGTGCCACCAGAAGGGAGGTGAATTCACCCCTCCACTTT.

CDR3 in DNA: TGCGCCAGCAGCTTGGACAGCCGCGGAGGAGAGACCCAGTACTTC. Its protein is CASSLDSRGGETQYF. The V gene is TRBV5-1, the J gene TRBJ2-5, with a possible D match to TRBD2 (5 bases). Germline loops: CDR1 SGHRS, CDR2 YFSETQ. This CDR3 comprises 15 residues. V gave up 0 bases and J gave up 4 bases, with 13 bases separating them.

This sequence joins TRBV4-2 and TRBJ1-1; tentative D call: TRBD1 (6 bases). The CDR3 consists of 16 residues. Per the germline V gene, CDR1 is LGHNA and CDR2 is YNFKEQ. Trimming removed 1 base from V and 1 base from J, with 13 bases in between. The CDR3 loop reads CASSQVGGFQNTEAFF. The CDR3 bases are TGTGCCAGCAGCCAAGTGGGGGGCTTCCAGAACACTGAAGCTTTCTTT.

This clone came up once. The genes are TRBV5-6 and TRBJ2-3; D is undetermined. This CDR3 is built from 13 residues. Germline V gene lookup returns CDR1 SGHDT and CDR2 YYEEEE. V was shortened by 0 bases and J by 4 bases, with 6 bases between the two germline ends. The CDR3 DNA reads TGTGCCAGCAGCTTGGCTGTTTCAGATACGCAGTATTTT. Its translation is CASSLAVSDTQYF.

The V gene is TRBV7-2, the J gene TRBJ2-1; D perhaps matches TRBD2 (5 bases). CDR1 is SGHTA and CDR2 is FQGNSA in the germline V gene. V lost 4 bases and J lost 8, with 12 bases in between. The length of the CDR3 is 13 residues. CDR3 sequence: CASSSRSVHEQFF. CDR3 DNA: TGTGCCAGCAGCTCGCGTAGCGTGCATGAGCAGTTCTTC.

This chain uses TRBV30 with TRBJ1-1, with TRBD1 matching over 7 bases. The J segment lost 5 bases and the V segment lost 3 bases, leaving 12 bases of the junction unmatched. CDR1 and CDR2 (germline): GTSNPN, SVGIG (reference sequence). This CDR3 is built from 15 residues. CDR3 DNA sequence: TGTGCCTGGAGGGGTCCGACAGGGCGTCGGACTGAAGCTTTCTTT. This translates into CAWRGPTGRRTEAFF.

This clone turned up a few times. The chain combines TRBV29-1 with TRBJ2-1, with D tentatively TRBD1 or TRBD2 (5 bases each). The germline gives CDR1 SQVTM, CDR2 ANQGSEA. V dropped 7 bases and J dropped 8 bases, with 18 bases sitting between them. This CDR3 comprises 13 residues. CDR3 sequence reads: CSALGAGTHEQFF. The CDR3 DNA sequence: TGCAGCGCTTTAGGGGCAGGGACCCATGAGCAGTTCTTC.

The chain employs TRBV12-2 and TRBJ2-1; the table's D gene call, TRBD2, was not cross checked with the DNA. TRBV12-2 is a listed pseudogene. The length of the CDR3 is 11 residues. CDR3 sequence: CASRASFEQFF. The CDR3, as DNA: TGTGCAAGTCGGGCTAGCTTTGAGCAGTTCTTC.

The chain couples TRBV30 to TRBJ2-2; 8 nucleotides agree with TRBD1. The CDR3 consists of 15 residues. The V gene's germline CDR1 is GTSNPN and CDR2 SVGIG (reference sequence). Unmatched junction bases numbered 9, after V lost 3 bases and J lost 6 bases. The CDR3 bases are TGTGCCTGGAGAGACTTCCAGGGGGCCGCCGGGGAGCTGTTTTTT. Its translation is CAWRDFQGAAGELFF.